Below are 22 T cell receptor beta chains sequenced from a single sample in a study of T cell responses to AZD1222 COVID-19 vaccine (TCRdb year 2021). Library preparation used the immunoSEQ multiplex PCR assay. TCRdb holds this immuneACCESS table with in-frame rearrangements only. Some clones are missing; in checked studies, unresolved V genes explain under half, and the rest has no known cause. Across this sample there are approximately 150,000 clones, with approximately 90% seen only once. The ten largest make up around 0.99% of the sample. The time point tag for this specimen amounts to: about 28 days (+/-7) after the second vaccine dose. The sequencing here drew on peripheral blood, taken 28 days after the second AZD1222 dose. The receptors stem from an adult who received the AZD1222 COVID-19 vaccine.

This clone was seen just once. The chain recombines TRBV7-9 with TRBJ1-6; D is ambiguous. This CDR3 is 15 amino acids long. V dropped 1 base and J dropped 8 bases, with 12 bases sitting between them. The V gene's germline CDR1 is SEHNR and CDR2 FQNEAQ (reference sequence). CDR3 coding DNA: TGTGCCAGCAGCTTAGGGCGTGCATGGGATTCACCCCTCCACTTT. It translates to CASSLGRAWDSPLHF.

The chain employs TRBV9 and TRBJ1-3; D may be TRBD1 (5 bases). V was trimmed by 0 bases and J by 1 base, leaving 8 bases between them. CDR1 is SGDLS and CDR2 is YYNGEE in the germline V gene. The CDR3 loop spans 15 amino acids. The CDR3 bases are TGTGCCAGCAGCGTAGCCGGGACGTCTGGAAACACCATATATTTT. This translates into CASSVAGTSGNTIYF.

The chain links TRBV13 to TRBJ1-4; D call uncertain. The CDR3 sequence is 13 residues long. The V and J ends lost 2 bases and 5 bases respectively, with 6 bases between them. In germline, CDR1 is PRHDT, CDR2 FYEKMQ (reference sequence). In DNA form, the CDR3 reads TGTGCCAGCAGCTTATACCCGAATGAAAAACTGTTTTTT. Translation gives CASSLYPNEKLFF. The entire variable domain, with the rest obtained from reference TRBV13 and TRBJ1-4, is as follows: AAGVIQSPRHLIKEKRETATLKCYPIPRHDTVYWYQQGPGQDPQFLISFYEKMQSDKGSIPDRFSAQQFSDYHSELNMSSLELGDSALYFCASSLYPNEKLFFGSGTQLSVL.

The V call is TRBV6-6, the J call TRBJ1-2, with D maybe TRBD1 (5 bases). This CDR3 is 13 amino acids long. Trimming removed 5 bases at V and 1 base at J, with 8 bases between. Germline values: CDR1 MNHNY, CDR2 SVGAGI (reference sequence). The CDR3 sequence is CASSTRVNYGYTF. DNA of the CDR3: TGTGCCAGCAGTACCAGGGTTAACTATGGCTACACCTTC.

For the CDR3, the DNA is TGCGCCAGCAGCTCCCATGGATCAGCAGCCTATGGCTACACCTTC. It is translated as CASSSHGSAAYGYTF. The rearrangement joins TRBV5-1 to TRBJ1-2, with D uncertain. The CDR3 has 15 residues. Germline V gene data show CDR1 as SGHRS and CDR2 as YFSETQ. V lost 3 bases, J lost 4 bases, and 16 bases lay in between.

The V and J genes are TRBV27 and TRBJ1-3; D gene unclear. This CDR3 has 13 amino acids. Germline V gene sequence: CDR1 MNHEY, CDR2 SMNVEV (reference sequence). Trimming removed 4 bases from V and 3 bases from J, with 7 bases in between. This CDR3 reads CASSYGNGNTIYF. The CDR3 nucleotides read TGTGCCAGCAGTTATGGAAATGGAAACACCATATATTTT.

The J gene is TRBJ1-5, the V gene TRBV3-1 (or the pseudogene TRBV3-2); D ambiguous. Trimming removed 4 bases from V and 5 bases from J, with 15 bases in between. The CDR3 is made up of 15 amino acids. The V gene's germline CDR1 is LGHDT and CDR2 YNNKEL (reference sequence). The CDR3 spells CASSPRGGLDQPQHF. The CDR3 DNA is TGTGCCAGCAGCCCCCGGGGAGGCCTGGATCAGCCCCAGCATTTT.

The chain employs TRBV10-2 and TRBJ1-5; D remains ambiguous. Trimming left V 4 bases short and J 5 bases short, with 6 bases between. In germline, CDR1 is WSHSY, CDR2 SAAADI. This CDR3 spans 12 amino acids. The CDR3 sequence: CASSGVYQPQHF. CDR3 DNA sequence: TGCGCCAGCAGTGGGGTGTATCAGCCCCAGCATTTT.

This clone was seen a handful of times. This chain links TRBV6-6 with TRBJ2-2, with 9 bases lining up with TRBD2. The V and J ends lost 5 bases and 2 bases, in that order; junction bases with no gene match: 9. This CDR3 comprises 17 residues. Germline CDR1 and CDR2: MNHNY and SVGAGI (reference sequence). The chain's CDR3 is CASSPLSGGPNTGELFF. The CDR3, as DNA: TGTGCCAGCAGTCCTCTTAGCGGGGGTCCTAACACCGGGGAGCTGTTTTTT.

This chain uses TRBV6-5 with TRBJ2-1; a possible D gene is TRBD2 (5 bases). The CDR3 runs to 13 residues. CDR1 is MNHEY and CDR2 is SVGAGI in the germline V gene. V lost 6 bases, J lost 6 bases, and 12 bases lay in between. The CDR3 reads CASREVIGNEQFF. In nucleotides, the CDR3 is TGTGCCAGCAGGGAGGTAATCGGCAATGAGCAGTTCTTC.

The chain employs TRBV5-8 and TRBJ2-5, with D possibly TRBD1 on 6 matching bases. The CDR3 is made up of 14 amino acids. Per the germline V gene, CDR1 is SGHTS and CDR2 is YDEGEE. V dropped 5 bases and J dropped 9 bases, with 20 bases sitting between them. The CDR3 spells CASRPFDRHGPQYF. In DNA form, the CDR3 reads TGTGCCAGCAGACCATTCGACAGGCATGGGCCCCAGTACTTC.

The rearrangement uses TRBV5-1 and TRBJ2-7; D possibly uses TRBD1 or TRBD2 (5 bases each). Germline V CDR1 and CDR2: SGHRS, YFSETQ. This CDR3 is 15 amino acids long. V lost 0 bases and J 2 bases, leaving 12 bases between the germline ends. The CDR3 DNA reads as TGCGCCAGCAGCTTGGATCAGGGAGATACCTACGAGCAGTACTTC. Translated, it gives CASSLDQGDTYEQYF.

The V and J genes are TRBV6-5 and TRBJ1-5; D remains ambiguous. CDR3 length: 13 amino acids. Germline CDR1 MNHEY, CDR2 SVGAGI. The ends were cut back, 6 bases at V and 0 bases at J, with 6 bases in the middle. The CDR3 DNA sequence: TGTGCCAGCAGCCGAGTTAGCAATCAGCCCCAGCATTTT. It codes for CASSRVSNQPQHF.

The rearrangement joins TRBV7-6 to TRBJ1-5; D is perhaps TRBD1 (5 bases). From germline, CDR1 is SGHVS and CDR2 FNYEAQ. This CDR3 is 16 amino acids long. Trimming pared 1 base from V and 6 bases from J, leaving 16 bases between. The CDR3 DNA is TGTGCCAGCAGCTTAGGGGCCGCGGGGGTTGGTCAGCCCCAGCATTTT. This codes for CASSLGAAGVGQPQHF.

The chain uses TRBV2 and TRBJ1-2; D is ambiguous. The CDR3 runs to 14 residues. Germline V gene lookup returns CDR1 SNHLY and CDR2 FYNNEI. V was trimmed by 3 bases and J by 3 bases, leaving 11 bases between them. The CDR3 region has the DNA TGTGCCAGCAGTGACACTCGCACATACTATGGCTACACCTTC. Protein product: CASSDTRTYYGYTF.

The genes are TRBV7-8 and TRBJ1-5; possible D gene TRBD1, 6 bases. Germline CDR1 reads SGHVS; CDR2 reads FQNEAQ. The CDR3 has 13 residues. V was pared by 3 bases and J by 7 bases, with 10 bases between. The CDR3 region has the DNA TGTGCCAGCAGCTTGACAGGCTTCCAGCCCCAGCATTTT. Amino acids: CASSLTGFQPQHF.

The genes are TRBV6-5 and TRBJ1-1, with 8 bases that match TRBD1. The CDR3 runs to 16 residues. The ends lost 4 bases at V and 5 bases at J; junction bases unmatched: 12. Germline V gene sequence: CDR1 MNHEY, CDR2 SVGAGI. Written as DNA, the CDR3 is TGTGCCAGCAGTTCTTTGGGCGGACAGGGAGGAACTGAAGCTTTCTTT. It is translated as CASSSLGGQGGTEAFF.

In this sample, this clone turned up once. For the CDR3, the DNA is TGTGCCAGTAGTATGACGTCCAGGGGGGAAGGCTACACCTTC. Its protein product is CASSMTSRGEGYTF. V and J are TRBV19 and TRBJ1-2; 7 bases are a match to TRBD1. The CDR3 length is 14 residues. The J segment lost 8 bases and the V segment lost 3 bases, leaving 9 bases of the junction unmatched. From germline, CDR1 is LNHDA and CDR2 SQIVND (reference sequence).

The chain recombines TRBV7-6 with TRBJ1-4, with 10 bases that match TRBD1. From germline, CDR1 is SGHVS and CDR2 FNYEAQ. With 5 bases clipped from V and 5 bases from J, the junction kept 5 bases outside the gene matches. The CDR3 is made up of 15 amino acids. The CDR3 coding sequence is TGTGCCAGCAGCCCTCGGACAGGGGGAAATGAAAAACTGTTTTTT. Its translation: CASSPRTGGNEKLFF.

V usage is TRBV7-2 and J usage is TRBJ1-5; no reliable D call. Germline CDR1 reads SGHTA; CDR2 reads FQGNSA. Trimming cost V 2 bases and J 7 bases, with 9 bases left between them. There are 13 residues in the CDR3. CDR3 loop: CASSLRQGQPQHF. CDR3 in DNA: TGTGCCAGCAGCTTAAGGCAAGGACAGCCCCAGCATTTT.

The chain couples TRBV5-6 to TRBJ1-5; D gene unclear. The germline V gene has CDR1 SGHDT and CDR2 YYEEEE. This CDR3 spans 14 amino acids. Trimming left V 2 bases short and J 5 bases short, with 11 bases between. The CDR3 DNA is TGTGCCAGCAGCTTTCTATCCGGGGATCAGCCCCAGCATTTT. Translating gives CASSFLSGDQPQHF.

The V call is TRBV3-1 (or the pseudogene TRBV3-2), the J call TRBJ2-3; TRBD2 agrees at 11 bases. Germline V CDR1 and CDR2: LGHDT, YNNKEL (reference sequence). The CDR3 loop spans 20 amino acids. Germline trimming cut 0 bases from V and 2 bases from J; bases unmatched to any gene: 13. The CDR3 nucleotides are TGTGCCAGCAGCCAAGAGGGCCTAGCGGGGGGCTACGGGACCACAGATACGCAGTATTTT. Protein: CASSQEGLAGGYGTTDTQYF.